What follows is one TCR beta chain and its context. What it binds is not known. Sorting of PBMCs yielded the CD4+ and CD8+ T cells. These data belong to a study of CD8+ T cells in alopecia areata. Sequencing templates came from extracted RNA that was reverse transcribed into cDNA. Sequenced by immunoSEQ multiplex PCR; TCRdb stores in-frame clones only, minus some. The data hold about 110,000 clones, with around 59% observed a single time. Whole-study findings and limits: Scalp sequencing captures resident alphabeta T cells of normal skin too.

The receptor's source is a human donor in good health. The specimen was CD8+ T cells sorted from blood.

In DNA, the CDR3 is TGTGCCAGCAGCTTAGAGGGTGAGCAGTTCTTC. This gives the protein CASSLEGEQFF. The rearrangement uses TRBV13 and TRBJ2-1; D uncertain. The CDR3 is made up of 11 amino acids. Trimming left V 1 base short and J 9 bases short, with 4 bases between. The germline V gene has CDR1 PRHDT and CDR2 FYEKMQ (reference sequence).